The T cell receptor (beta chain) described here comes from a study of vaccination effects on CD4 cells after COVID-19. Prior to sequencing, the ViraFEST assay stimulated PBMC with viral peptide pools, which expanded the antigen-specific CD4+ T cells. Subsequent to a culture period of 10 to 11 days, CD4+ T cells were isolated. Vaccinated recipients, who were negative for nucleocapsid antibodies, had no history of SARS-CoV-2 infection. Sequencing was performed with immunoSEQ multiplex PCR; in TCRdb, only in-frame clones are kept and a portion is missing. This table has approximately 23,000 clones, almost 70% appearing once. Per the germline V gene, CDR1 is MGHRA and CDR2 is YSYEKL. Trimming shortened V by 1 base and J by 5 bases, and 8 bases separated the two germline ends. The CDR3 extends over 13 amino acids. There are a few counts of this clone. No antigen is known for it.

The sequencing here drew on CD4+ T cells from PBMCs cultured with HCoV-NL63 spike peptides, taken before COVID-19 vaccination. The TCR comes from a human donor who received a COVID-19 vaccine. The chain recombines TRBV4-1 with TRBJ1-2; D is unresolved. CDR3 nucleotides: TGCGCCAGCAGCCAAGGGCAGGTTTATGGCTACACCTTC. Translation: CASSQGQVYGYTF.